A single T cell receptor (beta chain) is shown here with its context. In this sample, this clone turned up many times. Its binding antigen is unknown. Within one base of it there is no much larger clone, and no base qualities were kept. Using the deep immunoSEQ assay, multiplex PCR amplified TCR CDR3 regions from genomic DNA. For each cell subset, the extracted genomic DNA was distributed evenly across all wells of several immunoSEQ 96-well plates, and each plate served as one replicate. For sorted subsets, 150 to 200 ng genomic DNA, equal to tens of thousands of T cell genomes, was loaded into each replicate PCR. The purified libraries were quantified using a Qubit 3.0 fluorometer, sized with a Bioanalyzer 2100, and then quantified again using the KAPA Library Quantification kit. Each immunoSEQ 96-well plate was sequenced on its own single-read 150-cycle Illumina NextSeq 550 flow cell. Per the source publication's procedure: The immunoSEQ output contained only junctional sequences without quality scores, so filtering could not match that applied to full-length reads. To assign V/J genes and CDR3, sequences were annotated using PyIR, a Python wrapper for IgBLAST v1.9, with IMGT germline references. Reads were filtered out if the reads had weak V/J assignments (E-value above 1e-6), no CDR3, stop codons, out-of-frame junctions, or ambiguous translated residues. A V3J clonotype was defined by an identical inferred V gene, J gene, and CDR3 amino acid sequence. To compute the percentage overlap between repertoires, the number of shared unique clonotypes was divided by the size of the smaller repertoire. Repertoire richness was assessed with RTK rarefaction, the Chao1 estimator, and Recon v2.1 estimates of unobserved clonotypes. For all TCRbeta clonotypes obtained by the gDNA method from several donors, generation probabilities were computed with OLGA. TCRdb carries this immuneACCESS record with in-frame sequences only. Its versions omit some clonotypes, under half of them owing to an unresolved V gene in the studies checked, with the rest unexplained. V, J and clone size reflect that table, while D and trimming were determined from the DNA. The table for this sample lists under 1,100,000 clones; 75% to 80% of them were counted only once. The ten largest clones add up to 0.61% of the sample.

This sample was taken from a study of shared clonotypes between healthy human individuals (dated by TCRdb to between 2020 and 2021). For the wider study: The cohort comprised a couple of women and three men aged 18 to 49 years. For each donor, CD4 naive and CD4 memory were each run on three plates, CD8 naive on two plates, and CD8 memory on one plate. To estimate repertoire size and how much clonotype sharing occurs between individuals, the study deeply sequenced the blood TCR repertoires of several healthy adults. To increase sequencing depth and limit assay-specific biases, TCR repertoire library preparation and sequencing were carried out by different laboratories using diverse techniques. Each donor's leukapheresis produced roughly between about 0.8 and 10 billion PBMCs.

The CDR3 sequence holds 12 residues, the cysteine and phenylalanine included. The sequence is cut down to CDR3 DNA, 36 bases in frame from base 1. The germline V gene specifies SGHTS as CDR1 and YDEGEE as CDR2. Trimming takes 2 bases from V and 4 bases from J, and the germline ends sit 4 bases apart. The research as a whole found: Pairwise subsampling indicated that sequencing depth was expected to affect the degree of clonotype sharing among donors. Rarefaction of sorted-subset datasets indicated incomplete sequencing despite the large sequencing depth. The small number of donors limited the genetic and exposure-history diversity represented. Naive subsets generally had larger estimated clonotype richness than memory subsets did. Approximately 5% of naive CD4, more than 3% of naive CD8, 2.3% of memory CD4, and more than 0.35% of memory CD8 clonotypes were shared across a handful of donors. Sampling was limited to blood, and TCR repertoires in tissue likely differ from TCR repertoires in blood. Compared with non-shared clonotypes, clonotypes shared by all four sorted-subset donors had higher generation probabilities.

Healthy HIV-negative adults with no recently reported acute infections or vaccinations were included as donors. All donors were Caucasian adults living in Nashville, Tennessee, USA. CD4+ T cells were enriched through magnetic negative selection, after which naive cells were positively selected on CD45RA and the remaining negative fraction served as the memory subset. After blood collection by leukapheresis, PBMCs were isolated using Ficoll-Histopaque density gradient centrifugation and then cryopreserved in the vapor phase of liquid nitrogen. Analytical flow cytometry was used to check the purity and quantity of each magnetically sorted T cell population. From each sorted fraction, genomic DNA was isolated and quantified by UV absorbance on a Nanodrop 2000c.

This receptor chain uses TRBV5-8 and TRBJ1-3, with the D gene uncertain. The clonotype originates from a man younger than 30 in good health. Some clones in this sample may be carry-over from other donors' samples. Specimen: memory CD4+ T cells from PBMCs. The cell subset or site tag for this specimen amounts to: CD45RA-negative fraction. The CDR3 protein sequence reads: CASSFRGNTIYF. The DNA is TGTGCCAGCAGCTTCCGGGGAAACACCATATATTTT. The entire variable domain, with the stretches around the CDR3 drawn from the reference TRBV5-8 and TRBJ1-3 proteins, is EAGVTQSPTHLIKTRGQQATLRCSPISGHTSVYWYQQALGLGLQFLLWYDEGEERNRGNFPPRFSGRQFPNYSSELNVNALELEDSALYLCASSFRGNTIYFGEGSWLTVV.